This T cell receptor beta chain was identified during a study of cytomegalovirus exposure and HLA in healthy donors. Amplification used 60 Vbeta primers and 13 Jbeta primers. Sequencing used immunoSEQ multiplex PCR; TCRdb keeps in-frame clones, though not all of them. The data show some 99,000 clones, around 70% seen once. CDR3 length equals 15 residues. Trimming left V 4 bases short and J 5 bases short, with 17 bases between. Germline assignment: CDR1 MGHRA and CDR2 YSYEKL. A word on this clone: Its antigen is still unknown.

Study outcomes and limitations: TCR beta sequences reportedly predicted the HLA-A and HLA-B alleles of most subjects accurately.

The source of this sequence is a female donor in good health and CMV-seronegative. Sequencing was performed on PBMCs. The gene calls are TRBV4-1 and TRBJ2-5, with D perhaps matching TRBD2 (5 bases). CDR3 residues: CASSPVTRSEETQYF. In nucleotides, the CDR3 is TGCGCCAGCAGCCCCGTCACTAGGAGCGAGGAGACCCAGTACTTC.